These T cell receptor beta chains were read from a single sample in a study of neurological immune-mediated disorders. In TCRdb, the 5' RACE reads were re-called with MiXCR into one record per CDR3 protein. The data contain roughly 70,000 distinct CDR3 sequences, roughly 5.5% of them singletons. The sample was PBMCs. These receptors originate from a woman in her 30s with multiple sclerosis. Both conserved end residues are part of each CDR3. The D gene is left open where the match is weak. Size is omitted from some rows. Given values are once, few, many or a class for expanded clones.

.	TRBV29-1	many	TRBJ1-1	CSSGRAFF	TGCAGCTCAGGTCGGGCTTTCTTT
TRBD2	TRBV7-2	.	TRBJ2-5	CASSFVAGGVRETQYF	TGTGCCAGCAGCTTTGTAGCGGGGGGGGTGAGGGAGACCCAGTACTTC
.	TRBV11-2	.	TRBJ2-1	CASSFTGGRFF	TGTGCCAGCAGCTTTACGGGGGGCCGGTTCTTC
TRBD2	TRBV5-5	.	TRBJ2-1	CASSLLAGVNNEQFF	TGTGCCAGCAGCCTTTTAGCGGGGGTGAACAATGAGCAGTTCTTC
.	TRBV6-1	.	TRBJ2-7	CASSEPYEQYF	TGTGCCAGCAGCGAACCTTACGAGCAGTACTTC
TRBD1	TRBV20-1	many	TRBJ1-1	CSARDMEGAGWTEAFF	TGCAGTGCTAGAGATATGGAGGGGGCGGGTTGGACTGAAGCTTTCTTT
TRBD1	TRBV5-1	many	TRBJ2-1	CASSLATGGLNEQFF	TGCGCCAGCAGCTTGGCCACAGGGGGTCTAAATGAGCAGTTCTTC
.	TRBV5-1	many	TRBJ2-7	CASSLDIQELGYSYEQYF	TGCGCCAGCAGCTTGGATATACAGGAACTGGGGTACTCCTACGAGCAGTACTTC
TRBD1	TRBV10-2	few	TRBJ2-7	CASSAWGDREEF	TGCGCCAGCAGTGCTTGGGGGGACAGGGAAGAATTC
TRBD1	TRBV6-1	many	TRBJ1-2	CASSRQGDYGYTF	TGTGCCAGCAGCAGACAGGGAGACTATGGCTACACCTTC
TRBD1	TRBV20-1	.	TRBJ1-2	CSAGDRQGNGANYGYTF	TGCAGTGCTGGAGACCGACAGGGTAATGGGGCTAACTATGGCTACACCTTC
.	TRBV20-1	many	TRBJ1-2	CSAKISDSSYGYTF	TGCAGTGCTAAAATCTCTGACAGCAGCTATGGCTACACCTTC
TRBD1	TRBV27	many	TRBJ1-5	CASSSQGTVDQPQHF	TGTGCCAGCAGTTCACAGGGGACGGTGGATCAGCCCCAGCATTTT
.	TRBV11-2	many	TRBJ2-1	CASSPGTLLDEQFF	TGTGCCAGCAGCCCCGGGACCCTCCTGGATGAGCAGTTCTTC
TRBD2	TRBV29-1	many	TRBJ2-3	CSVVLAGGQLTDTQYF	TGCAGCGTTGTGTTAGCGGGGGGTCAACTCACAGATACGCAGTATTTT
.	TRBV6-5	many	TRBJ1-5	CASSNTGIQPQNF	TGTGCCAGCAGTAACACAGGGATACAGCCCCAGAATTTT
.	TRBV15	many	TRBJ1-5	CATSRAGVNQPQHF	TGTGCCACCAGCAGAGCCGGTGTCAATCAGCCCCAGCATTTT
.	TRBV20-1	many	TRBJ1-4	CSAEVTREKLFF	TGCAGTGCTGAGGTGACGCGTGAAAAACTGTTTTTT
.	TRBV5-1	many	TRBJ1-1	CASSSQMNTEAFF	TGCGCCAGCAGCAGCCAGATGAACACTGAAGCTTTCTTT
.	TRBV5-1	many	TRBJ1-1	CASSLEGRNTEAFF	TGCGCCAGCAGCCTCGAGGGAAGGAACACTGAAGCTTTCTTT
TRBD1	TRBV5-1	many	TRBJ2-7	CASSPRTGEGEQYF	TGCGCCAGCAGCCCCAGGACAGGGGAGGGCGAGCAGTACTTC
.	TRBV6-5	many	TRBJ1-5	CASSYSRDSNQPQHF	TGTGCCAGCAGTTACTCCAGGGATAGCAATCAGCCCCAGCATTTT
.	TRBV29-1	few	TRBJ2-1	CSVDRIPRDYNEQFF	TGCAGCGTTGATAGGATCCCTCGAGACTACAATGAGCAGTTCTTC
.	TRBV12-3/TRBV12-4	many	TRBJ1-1	CASSPLDDLNTEAFF	TGTGCCAGCAGCCCCCTGGATGATTTGAACACTGAAGCTTTCTTT
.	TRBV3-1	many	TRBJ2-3	CASSHASSTDTQYF	TGTGCCAGCAGCCACGCCTCTAGCACAGATACGCAGTATTTT
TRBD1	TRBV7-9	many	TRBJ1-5	CASSGTGGFQPQHF	TGTGCCAGCAGCGGAACAGGGGGCTTTCAGCCCCAGCATTTT
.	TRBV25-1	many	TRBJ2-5	CASSHDGGIETQYF	TGTGCCAGCAGTCATGACGGTGGAATCGAGACCCAGTACTTC
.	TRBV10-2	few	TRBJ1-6	CASTRGRNSPLNF	TGCGCCAGCACTCGAGGGAGGAATTCACCCCTCAACTTT
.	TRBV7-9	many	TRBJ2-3	CASSRALDTQYF	TGTGCCAGCAGTCGGGCACTAGATACGCAGTATTTT